This T cell receptor (beta chain) was observed in a study of regulatory T cells in long-lasting Graves disease (dated by TCRdb to about 2021). For the study in its entirety: Antithyroid drugs had been taken for less than 3 months by newly diagnosed Graves' disease patients. Persistent Graves' disease patients were compared with newly diagnosed Graves' disease patients by peripheral blood TCR sequencing and RNA sequencing. The study took place in China and was registered as a clinical trial. A total of 33 samples underwent TCR sequencing, from about 13 patients with persistent Graves' disease and 20 patients with newly diagnosed Graves' disease.

At the junction V is shortened by 4 bases and J by 8 bases; bases outside the gene matches: 12. The CDR3, cysteine through phenylalanine, is 16 amino acids long. Left in the record is the CDR3 DNA by itself, 48 bases read in frame from the first base. The germline V gene (reference sequence) yields DFQATT for CDR1 and SNEGSKA for CDR2. In light of the paper, this sample's time point label describes: newly diagnosed GD, antithyroid drugs for less than 3 months. For both TCR sequencing and RNA sequencing, RNA was extracted from PBMCs using TRIzol. Graves' disease was diagnosed according to American Thyroid Association guidelines. Patients were recruited from an endocrinology department in Xi'an, China. Each patient gave approximately 8.8 milliliters of peripheral blood, collected in an EDTA anticoagulant tube. PBMCs were isolated by Ficoll Paque Plus density gradient separation without further T cell sorting. RNA quality was checked with an Agilent 2100 Bioanalyzer and agarose gel, and concentration with a NanoDrop 2000.

Libraries were prepared through multiplex PCR. The reads were generated on an Illumina HiSeq 4000. CDR3 regions were amplified by Arm-PCR with iRepertoire HTBI primers to construct TCR beta libraries. Before sequencing, the PCR products underwent gel purification. The authors' pipeline ran thus. Gene usage analysis of CDR3 amino acid clonotypes relied on the roughly 58 TRBV and about 13 TRBJ segments identified across samples. Filtered high-quality paired reads were merged into contigs using COPE and FqMerger. BLAST was used to align contigs to the IMGT TRBV, TRBD and TRBJ reference genes, and CDR3 was defined following IMGT. Any clonotype with a frequency above 0.1% was counted as a highly expanded clone. Repertoire diversity was measured by Shannon entropy, and V-J evenness by the Gini coefficient. A clonotype was considered public if more than one individual shared it. Using fastp trimming at Q25 and MiXCR clonotype assembly, TCRdb reanalyzed the public sequencing data and kept in-frame beta chains. All rows with the same CDR3 protein become a single entry with the most common DNA and genes. These V and J calls are TCRdb output, not the study's own analysis. The sample table shows 200,000 to 250,000 distinct CDR3 sequences, and approximately 18% are seen once. The ten largest make up 12% of the sample.

This clonotype was detected ten times or more. Its binding antigen is unknown. There are no base qualities to consult, and no much larger clone falls within one base. On the study overall, not on this receptor specifically: Patients with persistent disease shared more public clonotypes (about 2,900) than newly diagnosed patients did (around 1,000). TRBV28, TRBJ1-2 and TRBJ2-5 were preferentially used in persistent disease, while TRBV20-1 and TRBJ2-1 were favored in newly diagnosed disease. The study examined only peripheral blood because the primary lesion, thyroid tissue, could not be accessed. Sequencing and analysis were limited to the TCR beta chain. Compared with newly diagnosed patients, persistent Graves' disease patients had lower TCR Shannon entropy and fewer highly expanded clones, which suggests clonal expansion. The authors acknowledged the small sample size as a limitation that may reduce accuracy.

These sequences were also reported in another study, on T cells in Graves' hyperthyroidism and ophthalmopathy. That second report states: Stable Graves' hyperthyroidism was defined as no progression to ophthalmopathy during 18 months of follow-up. The hyperthyroidism patients were between 18 and 65 years old and newly diagnosed, with a disease duration of less than 2 months. Any patient with an uncontrolled infection, another autoimmune disease, pregnancy or lactation was excluded. Diagnoses were established on the basis of clinical symptoms, serum thyroxine and TRAb, thyroid ultrasound, and orbital computed tomography. The TCR CDR3 was subjected to a first round of RT-PCR using the HTBI primer set and the Qiagen OneStep RT-PCR kit. Blood samples also contained most of the expanded thyroid clonotypes (frequency above 0.001), which suggests that blood repertoires may reflect thyroid immune responses. A model built on a 13 V-J signature distinguished ophthalmopathy from stable hyperthyroidism, reaching around 87% sensitivity and approximately 81% specificity in cross-validation and 80%/75% in testing. In validation, the model predicted progression to ophthalmopathy a median of about 6.8 months before onset, with about 67% sensitivity and roughly 73% specificity. TCR V-J signatures able to tell the groups apart were searched for in a discovery cohort of 90 to 100 patients, of whom over 40 had Graves' ophthalmopathy and some 60 had stable Graves' hyperthyroidism. Prospective prediction of ophthalmopathy was tested in an independent validation cohort consisting of 18 hyperthyroidism patients and approximately 16 patients who later progressed to ophthalmopathy. The 95 to 100 discovery patients were divided at random into training and test sets in a 7:3 ratio. In addition, the study compared T-cell repertoires in thyroid tissue and in blood from a handful of Graves' hyperthyroidism patients. Once sampling was done, hyperthyroidism patients were given methimazole at a starting dose of 30 mg daily, whereas ophthalmopathy patients were given high-dose intravenous methylprednisolone. Libraries were constructed in a second round of multiplex PCR, after which size selection and purification were carried out. The libraries were sequenced on an Illumina HiSeq2000 using paired-end 100 bp reads. SOAPnuke was used to process the raw data, throwing out any read that contained adapters or uncalled bases, had a mean Phred below 15, or lacked an exact constant-primer or identifier match. High-quality paired reads were merged using COPE v1.2.5, and each unique nucleotide sequence was defined as a clonotype. MiTCR v1.1 was used to align the clonotypes against IMGT TRBV, TRBD and TRBJ reference segments. The analysis included only V-J combinations with a frequency above 0.0001, which together covered 99% to 99.2% of the repertoires. A TCS score was defined as the ratio between F50 (clonal expansion) and ExV (chaos), using BLOSUM62-based TCRdist between CDR3 peptides within each V-J. Welch's t-statistics and random forest reduced 500 to 550 V-J features to some 14, which were used in a naive Bayes classifier (R e1071). No statistical method was used to fix the sample size in advance, and group allocation was not hidden from the investigators. The paper describes TCR Vbeta CDR3 sequencing of 140 or so peripheral blood samples, made up of about 40 ophthalmopathy patients, over 70 hyperthyroidism patients and some 17 progressor patients.

The sequence came from a woman aged 25 to 39 with Graves disease. Donor details come from another sample of the same person, matched by shared clones. The chain employs TRBV20-1 and TRBJ1-6, and TRBD1 matches 9 of the central bases. The sample in question was peripheral blood mononuclear cells (PBMCs), obtained at new diagnosis, from a patient treated with antithyroid drugs. The CDR3 in this case is CSATKAGTGIDSPLHF. The DNA sequence is TGCAGTGCTACTAAGGCCGGGACAGGGATAGATTCACCCCTCCACTTT.